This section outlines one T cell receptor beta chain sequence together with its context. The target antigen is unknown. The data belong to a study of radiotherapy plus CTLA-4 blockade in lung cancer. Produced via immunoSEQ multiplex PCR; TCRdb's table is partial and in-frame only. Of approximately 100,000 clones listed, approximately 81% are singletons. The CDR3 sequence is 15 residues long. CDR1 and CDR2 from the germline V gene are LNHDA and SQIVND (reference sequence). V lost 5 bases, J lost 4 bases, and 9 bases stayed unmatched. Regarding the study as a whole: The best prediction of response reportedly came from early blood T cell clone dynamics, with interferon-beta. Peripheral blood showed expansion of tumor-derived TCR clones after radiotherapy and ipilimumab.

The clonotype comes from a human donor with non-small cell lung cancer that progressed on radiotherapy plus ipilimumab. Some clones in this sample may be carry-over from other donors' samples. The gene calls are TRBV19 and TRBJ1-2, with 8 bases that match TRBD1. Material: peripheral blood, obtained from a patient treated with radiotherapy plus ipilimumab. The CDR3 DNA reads TGTGCCAGTAGTCTGGAAGACAGGGGAACCTATGGCTACACCTTC. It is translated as CASSLEDRGTYGYTF.